The clone carrying this TCR beta chain was detected only a few times. The antigen is unknown. This entry is derived from a study of response to subunit inactivated influenza vaccine. Germline V gene sequence: CDR1 MGHRA, CDR2 YSYEKL. The CDR3 has 16 amino acids. V was cut by 2 bases and J by 3 bases, with 17 bases left in between. Study-level findings and limits: Each seasonal influenza vaccination, the authors suggested, recruits few new T cells.

MiXCR, applied by TCRdb to the RT-PCR reads, yields one record per CDR3 protein. This table holds about 570,000 distinct CDR3 sequences, about 10% found once. The sample was also reused in another study, on T cells expressing NK-cell markers. That work adds: The cDNA for TCR beta came from 5'RACE template switching with UMIs. Repertoire data for TCR beta were derived from sorted T cells (CD3+CD56+NKG2C+, CD3+CD56+NKG2C- and CD3+CD56-NKG2C+).

This receptor was identified in a man in his fifties who received an inactivated influenza vaccine. The sequencing used PBMCs from blood, collected on the day of vaccination. The gene calls are TRBV4-1 and TRBJ2-7; TRBD1 might be the D (5 bases). The CDR3 sequence: CASSQTDSPSIYEQYF. CDR3 sequence (DNA): TGCGCCAGCAGCCAAACTGACAGTCCTTCCATCTACGAGCAGTACTTC.